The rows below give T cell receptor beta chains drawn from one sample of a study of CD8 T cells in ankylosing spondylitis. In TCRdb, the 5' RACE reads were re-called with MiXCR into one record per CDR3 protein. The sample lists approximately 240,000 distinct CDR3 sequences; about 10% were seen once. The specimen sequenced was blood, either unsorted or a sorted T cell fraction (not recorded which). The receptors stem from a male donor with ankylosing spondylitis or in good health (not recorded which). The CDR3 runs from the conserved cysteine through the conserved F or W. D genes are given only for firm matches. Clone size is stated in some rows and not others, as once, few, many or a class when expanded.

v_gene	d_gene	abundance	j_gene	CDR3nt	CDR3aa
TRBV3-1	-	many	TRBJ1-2	TGTGCCAGCAGTTCCGTGGCAAGTGGCTACACCTTC	CASSSVASGYTF
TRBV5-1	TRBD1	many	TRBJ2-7	TGCGCCAGCAGCTTGAACCCGCCGGGACAGGGTTTCGACGAGCAGTACTTC	CASSLNPPGQGFDEQYF
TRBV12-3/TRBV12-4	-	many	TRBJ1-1	TGTGCCAGCAGTTCCGGACAGACGATGAACACTGAAGCTTTCTTT	CASSSGQTMNTEAFF
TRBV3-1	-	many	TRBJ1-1	TGTGCCAGCAGCCAAGTAGGGGGGACTGAAGCTTTCTTT	CASSQVGGTEAFF
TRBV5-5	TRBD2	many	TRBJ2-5	TGTGCCAGCAGCGACCTAGCGGGGGCCGAGACCCAGTACTTC	CASSDLAGAETQYF
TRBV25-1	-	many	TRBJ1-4	TGTGCCAGCAGTGGACAGGTGATTAATGAAAAACTGTTTTTT	CASSGQVINEKLFF
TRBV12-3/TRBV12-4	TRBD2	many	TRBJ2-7	TGTGCCAGCAGGCGACTAGCGGGGGGATTCTCCGAGCAGTACTTC	CASRRLAGGFSEQYF
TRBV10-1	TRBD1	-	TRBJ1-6	TGCGCCAGCAGTGGCTGGGACAGGCGTTTTCCCAGCTCCTATAATTCACCCCTCCACTTT	CASSGWDRRFPSSYNSPLHF
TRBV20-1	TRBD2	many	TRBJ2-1	TGCAGTGCTAGTCGGGGGGTCGGATACAATGAGCAGTTCTTC	CSASRGVGYNEQFF
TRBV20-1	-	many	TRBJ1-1	TGCAGTGTATTAGGGCCGAACACTGAAGCTTTCTTT	CSVLGPNTEAFF
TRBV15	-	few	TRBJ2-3	TGTGCCACCAGAGAGCCTCCAGGAGGGACAGATACGCAGTATTTT	CATREPPGGTDTQYF